These 11 T cell receptor beta chains were all obtained from the same sample, sequenced in a study of a mutant IDH1 vaccine in newly diagnosed glioma. For these TCRs, the target antigens are not known. Assay used: immunoSEQ multiplex PCR; TCRdb lists only in-frame clones, some missing. The data contain 60,000 to 70,000 clones, about four fifths of them singletons. Regarding time point: week 47, end of study. The vaccine gave 300 ug of a 20-mer mutant IDH1 peptide subcutaneously per dose. This specimen was PBMCs, taken from a glioma patient whose treatment included an IDH1 peptide vaccine. The receptors come from a man between 25 and 39 years old with glioma.

The chain uses TRBV6-5 and TRBJ2-1; D gene uncertain. This CDR3 has 12 amino acids. V shed 2 bases and J shed 7 bases, with 6 bases lying between them. From germline, CDR1 is MNHEY and CDR2 SVGAGI. DNA for the CDR3: TGTGCCAGCAGTTACCGACGGAATGAGCAGTTCTTC. Its translation: CASSYRRNEQFF.

The J gene is TRBJ1-6, the V gene TRBV11-2; tentatively, D is TRBD1 (6 bases). Germline V gene data show CDR1 as SGHAT and CDR2 as FQNNGV. The CDR3 loop spans 16 amino acids. The V end was cut by 0 bases, the J end by 9 bases, with 15 bases between. The CDR3 here is CASSLERQGLGSPLHF. DNA for the CDR3: TGTGCCAGCAGCTTAGAACGGCAGGGGTTAGGTTCACCCCTCCACTTT.

This chain's CDR3 is CASSLSDTQYF. As DNA, the CDR3 is TGCGCCAGCAGCCTCTCAGATACGCAGTATTTT. The genes are TRBV5-1 and TRBJ2-3; the D is unclear. The CDR3 sequence is 11 residues long. Looked up from germline, CDR1 is SGHRS and CDR2 is YFSETQ. V was trimmed by 4 bases and J by 4 bases, leaving 4 bases between them.

This clone was counted a few times. This chain uses TRBV5-1 with TRBJ2-2; D remains ambiguous. CDR1 SGHRS and CDR2 YFSETQ come from the germline V gene. V was cut by 3 bases and J by 4 bases, with 4 bases left in between. The CDR3 covers 12 residues. CDR3 nucleotides: TGCGCCAGCAGCTCAGGCACCGGGGAGCTGTTTTTT. Translation gives CASSSGTGELFF.

This chain connects TRBV7-9 to TRBJ2-3, with D possibly matching TRBD1 (5 bases). This CDR3 has 15 amino acids. V dropped 2 bases and J dropped 2 bases, with 11 bases sitting between them. Germline CDR1 SEHNR, CDR2 FQNEAQ (reference sequence). CDR3 amino acids: CASSLRGGFTDTQYF. Here the CDR3 DNA reads TGTGCCAGCAGCTTAAGGGGCGGCTTCACAGATACGCAGTATTTT. The entire variable domain, with the rest obtained from reference TRBV7-9 and TRBJ2-3, is as follows: DTGVSQNPRHKITKRGQNVTFRCDPISEHNRLYWYRQTLGQGPEFLTYFQNEAQLEKSRLLSDRFSAERPKGSFSTLEIQRTEQGDSAMYLCASSLRGGFTDTQYFGPGTRLTVL.

The CDR3 region is CASTSGWGGEQFF. The CDR3 DNA follows: TGTGCCAGCACCTCCGGGTGGGGCGGTGAGCAGTTCTTC. The V gene is TRBV7-8, the J gene TRBJ2-1, with a possible D match to TRBD1 (5 bases). Trimming stripped 7 bases from V and 9 bases from J, with 16 bases between. Germline V gene lookup returns CDR1 SGHVS and CDR2 FQNEAQ. This CDR3 comprises 13 residues.

The V gene is TRBV2, the J gene TRBJ2-5; 7 positions agree with TRBD2. The DNA end is more similar to TRBJ2-7, so the J call may be wrong. Germline-derived CDR1 and CDR2 are SNHLY and FYNNEI. CDR3 length equals 17 residues. DNA for the CDR3: TGTGCCAGCAGTCCCGGACTAGGTCGCCTCGGGCTCTACGAGCAGTACTTC. It is translated as CASSPGLGRLGLYEQYF.

The chain combines TRBV28 with TRBJ1-5; D is perhaps TRBD1 (6 bases). V dropped 7 bases and J dropped 5 bases, with 15 bases sitting between them. The V gene's germline CDR1 is MDHEN and CDR2 SYDVKM. The CDR3 loop spans 14 amino acids. The CDR3 DNA sequence: TGTGCCAGCAATACAGGGCCAGGTTATCAGCCCCAGCATTTT. Translating gives CASNTGPGYQPQHF.

This chain's CDR3 is CASSEWTGNYEQYF. The CDR3 bases are TGCGCCAGCAGCGAATGGACAGGGAACTACGAGCAGTACTTC. The chain recombines TRBV5-1 with TRBJ2-7; 8 bases are shared with TRBD1. Germline V gene lookup returns CDR1 SGHRS and CDR2 YFSETQ. V was clipped by 4 bases and J by 3 bases; unmatched bases: 6. The CDR3 has 14 residues.

This clone was counted a few times. CDR3: CASSIDPRGGNTEAFF. In DNA, the CDR3 is TGTGCCAGTAGTATAGATCCCCGGGGAGGAAACACTGAAGCTTTCTTT. The chain couples TRBV19 to TRBJ1-1; D unclear. The ends were cut back, 0 bases at V and 2 bases at J, with 13 bases in the middle. Germline loops: CDR1 LNHDA, CDR2 SQIVND (reference sequence). This CDR3 has 16 residues.

This rearrangement joins TRBV6-6 to TRBJ1-2, with TRBD1 identical over 8 bases. Germline V CDR1 and CDR2: MNHNY, SVGAGI (reference sequence). The CDR3 has 14 amino acids. Trimming cost V 6 bases and J 2 bases; bases outside gene matches: 5. CDR3 protein: CASSPWTGNYGYTF. The CDR3 DNA follows: TGTGCCAGCAGCCCATGGACAGGGAACTATGGCTACACCTTC.